This T cell receptor (beta chain) appears in the sequencing data of a study of T cell responses to AZD1222 COVID-19 vaccine. Clones were read by immunoSEQ multiplex PCR, and TCRdb kept only the in-frame ones, dropping some. The repertoire holds 150,000 to 200,000 clones, with around 90% as singletons. Concerning this clone: Its antigen remains unknown.

General study points: As reported, nearly half of all spike-specific TCRs target variant regions that are unmutated. Spike-wide vaccine-associated CD4 TCRs dominated at 160-218 and 743-854.

V was shortened by 5 bases and J by 5 bases, with 15 bases between the two germline ends. This CDR3 has 14 amino acids. Germline V gene data show CDR1 as MDHEN and CDR2 as SYDVKM. The source was peripheral blood, collected 28 days after the second AZD1222 dose. The chain joins TRBV28 to TRBJ1-1; D may be TRBD1 (6 bases). The receptor was isolated from an adult who received the AZD1222 COVID-19 vaccine. The CDR3 here is CASSLPQGWTEAFF. The CDR3 bases are TGTGCCAGCAGTCTTCCACAGGGATGGACTGAAGCTTTCTTT. Supplemented by reference TRBV28 and TRBJ1-1, the full variable domain reads DVKVTQSSRYLVKRTGEKVFLECVQDMDHENMFWYRQDPGLGLRLIYFSYDVKMKEKGDIPEGYSVSREKKERFSLILESASTNQTSMYLCASSLPQGWTEAFFGQGTRLTVV.